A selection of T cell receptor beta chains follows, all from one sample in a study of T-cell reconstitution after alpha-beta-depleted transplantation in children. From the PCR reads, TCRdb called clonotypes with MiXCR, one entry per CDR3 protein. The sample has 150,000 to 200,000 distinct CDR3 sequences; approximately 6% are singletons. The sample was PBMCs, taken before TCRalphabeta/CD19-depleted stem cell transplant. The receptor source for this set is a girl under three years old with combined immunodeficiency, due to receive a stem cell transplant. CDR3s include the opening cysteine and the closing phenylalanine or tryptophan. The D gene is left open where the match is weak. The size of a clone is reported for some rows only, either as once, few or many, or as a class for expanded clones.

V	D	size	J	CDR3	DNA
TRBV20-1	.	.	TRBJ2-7	CSARDFAGAPHYEQYF	TGCAGTGCTAGAGATTTCGCGGGGGCCCCCCACTACGAGCAGTACTTC
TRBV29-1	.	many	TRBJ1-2	CSVEMANGYTF	TGCAGCGTTGAAATGGCGAATGGCTACACCTTC
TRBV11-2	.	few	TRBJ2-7	CASTPGHPSYEQYF	TGTGCCAGCACCCCGGGACACCCCTCCTACGAGCAGTACTTC
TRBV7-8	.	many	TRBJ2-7	CASSPTTYEQYF	TGTGCCAGCAGCCCGACAACCTACGAGCAGTACTTC
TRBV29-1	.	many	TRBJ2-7	CSVILTRSYEQYF	TGCAGCGTAATTCTGACTCGATCCTACGAGCAGTACTTC
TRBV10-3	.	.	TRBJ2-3	CAISELGGTDTQYF	TGTGCCATCAGTGAACTGGGGGGCACAGATACGCAGTATTTT
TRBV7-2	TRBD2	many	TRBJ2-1	CASSLLLAGGFDYNEQFF	TGTGCCAGCAGCTTATTGCTAGCGGGGGGCTTTGACTACAATGAGCAGTTCTTC
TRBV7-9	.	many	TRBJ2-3	CASSPPATRARTDTQYF	TGTGCCAGCAGCCCTCCAGCCACCAGGGCGCGCACAGATACGCAGTATTTT
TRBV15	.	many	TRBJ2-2	CATSRDNFRFTGELFF	TGTGCCACCAGCAGAGATAATTTCCGATTCACCGGGGAGCTGTTTTTT
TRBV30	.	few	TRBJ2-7	CAWSVDDYYEQYF	TGTGCCTGGAGTGTTGACGACTACTACGAGCAGTACTTC
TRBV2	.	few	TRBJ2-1	CASVERHNEQFF	TGTGCCAGCGTGGAGCGGCACAATGAGCAGTTCTTC
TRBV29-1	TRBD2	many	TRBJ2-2	CSVVSSGVTGELFF	TGCAGCGTTGTGTCTAGCGGGGTCACCGGGGAGCTGTTTTTT
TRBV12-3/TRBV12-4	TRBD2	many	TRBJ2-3	CASIPGLATDTQYF	TGTGCCAGCATCCCGGGACTAGCCACAGATACGCAGTATTTT
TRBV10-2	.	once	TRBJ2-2	CASRQWSTGELFF	TGCGCCAGCCGGCAGTGGAGTACCGGGGAGCTGTTTTTT
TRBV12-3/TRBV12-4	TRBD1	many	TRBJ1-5	CASSTTGQRNQPQHF	TGTGCCAGCAGCACTACGGGACAGCGCAATCAGCCCCAGCATTTT
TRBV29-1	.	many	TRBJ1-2	CSVPGLLNYGYTF	TGCAGCGTCCCTGGGCTCCTTAACTATGGCTACACCTTC
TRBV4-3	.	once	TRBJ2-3	CASSRRWGTDTQYF	TGCGCCAGCAGCCGGCGTTGGGGCACAGATACGCAGTATTTT
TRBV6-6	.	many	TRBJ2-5	CASGDSPRAQYF	TGTGCCAGCGGGGACTCCCCGCGAGCCCAGTACTTC
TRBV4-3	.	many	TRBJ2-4	CASSQEDARNIQYF	TGCGCCAGCAGCCAAGAGGACGCCAGGAACATTCAGTACTTC
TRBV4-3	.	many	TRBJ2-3	CASSQIGGDTQYF	TGCGCCAGCAGCCAAATAGGGGGAGATACGCAGTATTTT
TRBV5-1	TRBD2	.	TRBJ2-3	CASSRPGLAGVDTQYF	TGCGCCAGCAGCCGCCCAGGACTAGCGGGAGTGGATACGCAGTATTTT
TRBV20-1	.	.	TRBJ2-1	CSAHTGHSPEQFF	TGCAGTGCTCATACGGGACACTCTCCGGAGCAGTTCTTC
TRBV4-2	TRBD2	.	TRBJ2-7	CASSPGRGEYEQYF	TGTGCCAGCAGCCCGGGGCGGGGGGAGTACGAGCAGTACTTC
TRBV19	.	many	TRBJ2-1	CASSIRDLQFF	TGTGCCAGTAGTATCCGGGACTTGCAGTTCTTC
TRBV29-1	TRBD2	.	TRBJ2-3	CSVDPPGLAGTDTQYF	TGCAGCGTTGATCCCCCGGGACTAGCGGGCACAGATACGCAGTATTTT
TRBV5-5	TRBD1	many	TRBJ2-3	CASSSQGARRTDTQYF	TGTGCCAGCAGCTCCCAGGGGGCACGGAGGACAGATACGCAGTATTTT